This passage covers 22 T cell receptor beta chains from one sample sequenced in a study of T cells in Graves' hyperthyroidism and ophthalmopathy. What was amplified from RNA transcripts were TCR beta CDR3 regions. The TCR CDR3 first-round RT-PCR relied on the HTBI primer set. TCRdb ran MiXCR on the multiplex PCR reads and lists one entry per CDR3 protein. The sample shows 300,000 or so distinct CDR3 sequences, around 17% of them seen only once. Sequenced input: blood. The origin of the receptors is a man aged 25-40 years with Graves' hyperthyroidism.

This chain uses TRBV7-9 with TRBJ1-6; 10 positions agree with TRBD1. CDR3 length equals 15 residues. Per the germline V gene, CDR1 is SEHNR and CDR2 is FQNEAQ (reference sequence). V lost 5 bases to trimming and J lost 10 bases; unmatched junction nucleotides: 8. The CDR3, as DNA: TGTGCCAGCAGCGTCCTGACAGGGGGCAAATCACCCCTCCACTTT. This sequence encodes CASSVLTGGKSPLHF.

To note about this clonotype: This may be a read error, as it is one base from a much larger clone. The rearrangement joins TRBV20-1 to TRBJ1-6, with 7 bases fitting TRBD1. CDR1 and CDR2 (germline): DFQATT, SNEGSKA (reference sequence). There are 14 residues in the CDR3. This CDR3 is CSAKGGRENSPFHF. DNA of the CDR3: TGCAGTGCCAAAGGGGGCAGGGAGAATTCACCCTTCCACTTT.

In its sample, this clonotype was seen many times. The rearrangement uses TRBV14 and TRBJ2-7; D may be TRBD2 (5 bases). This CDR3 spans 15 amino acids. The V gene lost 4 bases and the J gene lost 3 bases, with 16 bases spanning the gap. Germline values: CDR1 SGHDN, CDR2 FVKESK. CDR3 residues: CASSLFGVEGYEQYF. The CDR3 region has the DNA TGTGCCAGCAGCCTCTTTGGGGTCGAGGGCTACGAGCAGTACTTC.

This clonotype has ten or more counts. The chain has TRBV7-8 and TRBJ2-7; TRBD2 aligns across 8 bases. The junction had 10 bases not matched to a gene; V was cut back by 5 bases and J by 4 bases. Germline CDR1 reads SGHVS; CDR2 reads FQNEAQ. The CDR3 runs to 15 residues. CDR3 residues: CASSQRGGLVYEQYF. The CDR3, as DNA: TGTGCCAGCAGCCAACGTGGGGGACTAGTTTACGAGCAGTACTTC.

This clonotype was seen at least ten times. The CDR3 bases are TGTGCCAGTAGCAATAGCCCTAACAATGAGCAGTTCTTC. Translation: CASSNSPNNEQFF. The chain has TRBV6-4 and TRBJ2-1; D is undetermined. This CDR3 contains 13 residues. V gave up 9 bases and J gave up 5 bases, with 14 bases separating them. Germline V gene lookup returns CDR1 MRHNA and CDR2 SNTAGT.

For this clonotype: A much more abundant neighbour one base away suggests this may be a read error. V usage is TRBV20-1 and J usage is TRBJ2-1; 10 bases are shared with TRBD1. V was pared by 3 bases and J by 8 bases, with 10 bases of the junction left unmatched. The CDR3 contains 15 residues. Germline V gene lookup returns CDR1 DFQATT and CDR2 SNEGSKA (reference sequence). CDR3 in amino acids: CSARTKTGGSDEQFF. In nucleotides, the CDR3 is TGCAGTGCTAGGACGAAGACAGGGGGCTCAGATGAGCAGTTCTTC.

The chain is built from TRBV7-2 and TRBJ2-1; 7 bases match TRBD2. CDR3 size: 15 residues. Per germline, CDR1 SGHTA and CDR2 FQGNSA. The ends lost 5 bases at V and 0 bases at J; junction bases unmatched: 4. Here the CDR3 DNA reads TGTGCCAGCAGCCGGGACTATAGCTCCTACAATGAGCAGTTCTTC. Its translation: CASSRDYSSYNEQFF.

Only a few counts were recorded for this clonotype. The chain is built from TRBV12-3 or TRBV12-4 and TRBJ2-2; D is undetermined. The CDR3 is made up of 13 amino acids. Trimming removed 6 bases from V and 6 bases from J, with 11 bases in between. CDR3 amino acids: CASSPRAAGELFF. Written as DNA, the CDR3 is TGTGCCAGCAGCCCAAGGGCCGCCGGGGAGCTGTTTTTT.

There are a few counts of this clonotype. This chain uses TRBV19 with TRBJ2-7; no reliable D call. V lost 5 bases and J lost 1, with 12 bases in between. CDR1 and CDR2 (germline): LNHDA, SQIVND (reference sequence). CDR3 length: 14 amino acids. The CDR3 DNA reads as TGTGCCAGTAGTGTCAGCAGGAGTTCCTACGAGCAGTACTTC. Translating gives CASSVSRSSYEQYF.

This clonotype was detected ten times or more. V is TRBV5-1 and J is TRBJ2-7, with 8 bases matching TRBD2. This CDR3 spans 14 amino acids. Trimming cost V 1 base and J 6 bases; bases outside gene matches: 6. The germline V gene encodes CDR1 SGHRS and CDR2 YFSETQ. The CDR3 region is CASSLTGLVTEQYF. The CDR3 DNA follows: TGCGCCAGCAGCTTGACGGGACTAGTGACCGAGCAGTACTTC. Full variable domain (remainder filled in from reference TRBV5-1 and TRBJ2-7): KAGVTQTPRYLIKTRGQQVTLSCSPISGHRSVSWYQQTPGQGLQFLFEYFSETQRNKGNFPGRFSGRQFSNSRSEMNVSTLELGDSALYLCASSLTGLVTEQYFGPGTRLTVT.

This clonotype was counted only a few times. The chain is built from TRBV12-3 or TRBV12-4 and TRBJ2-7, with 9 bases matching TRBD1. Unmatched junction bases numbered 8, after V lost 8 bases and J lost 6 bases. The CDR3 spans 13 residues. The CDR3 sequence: CASARQGESEQYF. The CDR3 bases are TGTGCCAGCGCTAGACAGGGGGAGTCCGAGCAGTACTTC.

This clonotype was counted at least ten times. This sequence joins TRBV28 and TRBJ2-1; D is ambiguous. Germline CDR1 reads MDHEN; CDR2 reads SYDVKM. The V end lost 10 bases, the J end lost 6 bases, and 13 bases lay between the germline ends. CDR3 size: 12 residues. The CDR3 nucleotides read TGTGCCACCTCCACTGAAGGCAATGAGCAGTTCTTC. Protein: CATSTEGNEQFF.

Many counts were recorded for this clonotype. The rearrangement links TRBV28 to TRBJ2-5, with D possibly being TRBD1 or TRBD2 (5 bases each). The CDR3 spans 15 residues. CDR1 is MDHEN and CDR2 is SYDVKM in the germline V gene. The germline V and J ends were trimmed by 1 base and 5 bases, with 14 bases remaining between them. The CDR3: CASSLLAGGAETQYF. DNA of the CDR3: TGTGCCAGCAGTTTATTGGCGGGTGGGGCGGAGACCCAGTACTTC.

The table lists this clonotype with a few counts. CDR3 nucleotides: TGTGCCAGCACCAGTAGCGGCGGGGACAGCACAGATACGCAGTATTTT. Translated: CASTSSGGDSTDTQYF. The chain links TRBV25-1 to TRBJ2-3; TRBD2 might be the D (6 bases). The CDR3 has 16 amino acids. Trimming shortened V by 7 bases and J by 0 bases, and 17 bases separated the two germline ends. Per germline, CDR1 MGHDK and CDR2 SYGVNS. The entire variable domain, with the rest obtained from reference TRBV25-1 and TRBJ2-3, is as follows: EADIYQTPRYLVIGTGKKITLECSQTMGHDKMYWYQQDPGMELHLIHYSYGVNSTEKGDLSSESTVSRIRTEHFPLTLESARPSHTSQYLCASTSSGGDSTDTQYFGPGTRLTVL.

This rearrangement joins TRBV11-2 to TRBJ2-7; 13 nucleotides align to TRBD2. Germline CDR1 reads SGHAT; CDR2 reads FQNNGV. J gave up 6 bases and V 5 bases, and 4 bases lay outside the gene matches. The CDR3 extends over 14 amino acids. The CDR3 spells CASSALAGGGEQYF. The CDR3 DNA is TGTGCCAGCAGCGCACTAGCGGGAGGGGGCGAGCAGTACTTC. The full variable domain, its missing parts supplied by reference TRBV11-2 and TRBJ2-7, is EAGVAQSPRYKIIEKRQSVAFWCNPISGHATLYWYQQILGQGPKLLIQFQNNGVVDDSQLPKDRFSAERLKGVDSTLKIQPAKLEDSAVYLCASSALAGGGEQYFGPGTRLTVT.

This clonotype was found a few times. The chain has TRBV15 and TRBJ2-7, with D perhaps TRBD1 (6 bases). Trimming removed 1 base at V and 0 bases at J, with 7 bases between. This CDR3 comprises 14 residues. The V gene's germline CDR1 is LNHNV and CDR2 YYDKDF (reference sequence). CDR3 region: CATSRGDISYEQYF. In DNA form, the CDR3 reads TGTGCCACCAGCAGAGGGGACATCTCCTACGAGCAGTACTTC.

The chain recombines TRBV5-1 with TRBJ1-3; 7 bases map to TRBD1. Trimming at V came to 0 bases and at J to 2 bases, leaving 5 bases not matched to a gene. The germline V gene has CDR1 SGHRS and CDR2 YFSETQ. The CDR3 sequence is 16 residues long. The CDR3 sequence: CASSLGTGNPGNTIYF. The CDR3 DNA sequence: TGCGCCAGCAGCTTGGGGACAGGAAACCCTGGAAACACCATATATTTT. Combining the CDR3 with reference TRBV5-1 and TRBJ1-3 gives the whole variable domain KAGVTQTPRYLIKTRGQQVTLSCSPISGHRSVSWYQQTPGQGLQFLFEYFSETQRNKGNFPGRFSGRQFSNSRSEMNVSTLELGDSALYLCASSLGTGNPGNTIYFGEGSWLTVV.

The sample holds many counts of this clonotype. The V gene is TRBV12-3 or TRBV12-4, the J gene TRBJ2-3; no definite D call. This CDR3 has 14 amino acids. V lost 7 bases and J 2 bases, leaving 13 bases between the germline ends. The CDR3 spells CASTPLVVTDTQYF. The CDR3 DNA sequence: TGTGCCAGCACCCCCCTAGTAGTCACAGATACGCAGTATTTT.

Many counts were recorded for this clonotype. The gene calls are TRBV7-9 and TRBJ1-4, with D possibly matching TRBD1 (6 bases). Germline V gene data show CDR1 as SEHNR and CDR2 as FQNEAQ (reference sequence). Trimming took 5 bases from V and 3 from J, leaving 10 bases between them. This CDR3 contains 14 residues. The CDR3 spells CASSGGGSNEKLFF. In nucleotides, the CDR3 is TGTGCCAGCAGCGGGGGCGGCTCTAATGAAAAACTGTTTTTT. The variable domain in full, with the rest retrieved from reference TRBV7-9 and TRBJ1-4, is DTGVSQNPRHKITKRGQNVTFRCDPISEHNRLYWYRQTLGQGPEFLTYFQNEAQLEKSRLLSDRFSAERPKGSFSTLEIQRTEQGDSAMYLCASSGGGSNEKLFFGSGTQLSVL.

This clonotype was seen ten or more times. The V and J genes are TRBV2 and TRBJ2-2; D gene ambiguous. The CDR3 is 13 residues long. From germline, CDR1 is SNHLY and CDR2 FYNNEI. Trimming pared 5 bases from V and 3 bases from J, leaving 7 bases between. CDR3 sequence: CASSYSYTGELFF. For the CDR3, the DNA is TGTGCCAGCAGTTACAGCTACACCGGGGAGCTGTTTTTT.

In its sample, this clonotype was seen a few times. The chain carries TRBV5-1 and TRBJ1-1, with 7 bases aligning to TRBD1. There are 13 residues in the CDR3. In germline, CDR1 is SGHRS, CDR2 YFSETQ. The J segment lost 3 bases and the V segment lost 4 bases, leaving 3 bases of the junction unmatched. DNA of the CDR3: TGCGCCAGCAGCAAGACAGGGTACACTGAAGCTTTCTTT. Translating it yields CASSKTGYTEAFF.

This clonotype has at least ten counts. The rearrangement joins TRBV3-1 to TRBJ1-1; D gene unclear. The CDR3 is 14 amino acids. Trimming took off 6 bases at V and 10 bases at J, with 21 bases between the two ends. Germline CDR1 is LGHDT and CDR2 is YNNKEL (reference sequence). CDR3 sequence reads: CASSREGGMLAAFF. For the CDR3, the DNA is TGTGCCAGCAGTCGCGAGGGCGGTATGTTAGCAGCTTTCTTT.